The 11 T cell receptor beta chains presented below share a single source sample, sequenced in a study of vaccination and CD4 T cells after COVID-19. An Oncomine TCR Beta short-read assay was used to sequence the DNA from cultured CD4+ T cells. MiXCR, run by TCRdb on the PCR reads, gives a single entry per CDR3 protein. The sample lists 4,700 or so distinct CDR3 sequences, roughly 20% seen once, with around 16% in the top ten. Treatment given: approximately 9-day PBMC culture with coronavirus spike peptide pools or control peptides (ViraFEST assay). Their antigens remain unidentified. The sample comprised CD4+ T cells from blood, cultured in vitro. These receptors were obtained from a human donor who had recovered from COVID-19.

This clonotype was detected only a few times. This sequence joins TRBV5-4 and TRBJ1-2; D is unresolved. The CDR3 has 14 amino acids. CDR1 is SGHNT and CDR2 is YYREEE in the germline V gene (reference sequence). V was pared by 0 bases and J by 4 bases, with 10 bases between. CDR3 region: CASSLDPGFYGYTF. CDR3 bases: TGTGCCAGCAGCTTGGATCCAGGCTTCTATGGCTACACCTTC.

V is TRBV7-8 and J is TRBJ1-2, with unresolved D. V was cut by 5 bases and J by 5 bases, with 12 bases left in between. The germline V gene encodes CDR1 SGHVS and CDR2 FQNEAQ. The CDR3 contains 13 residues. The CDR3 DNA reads TGTGCCAGCAGCCCAGGTGGTGGGTATGGCTACACCTTC. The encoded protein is CASSPGGGYGYTF. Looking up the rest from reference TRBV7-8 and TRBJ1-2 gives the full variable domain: GAGVSQSPRYKVAKRGQDVALRCDPISGHVSLFWYQQALGQGPEFLTYFQNEAQLDKSGLPSDRFFAERPEGSVSTLKIQRTQQEDSAVYLCASSPGGGYGYTFGSGTRLTVV.

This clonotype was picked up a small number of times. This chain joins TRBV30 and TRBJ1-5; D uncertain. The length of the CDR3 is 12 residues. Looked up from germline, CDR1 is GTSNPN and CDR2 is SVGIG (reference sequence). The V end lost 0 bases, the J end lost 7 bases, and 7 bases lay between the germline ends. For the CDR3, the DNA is TGTGCCTGGAGTGTAGGCGTACAGCCCCAGCATTTT. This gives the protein CAWSVGVQPQHF.

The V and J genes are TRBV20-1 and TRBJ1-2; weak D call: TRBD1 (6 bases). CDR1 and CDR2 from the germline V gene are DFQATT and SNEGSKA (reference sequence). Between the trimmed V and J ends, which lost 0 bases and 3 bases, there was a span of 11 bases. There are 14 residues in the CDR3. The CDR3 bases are TGCAGTGCTAGAGATCGCAACAGGGACTATGGCTACACCTTC. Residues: CSARDRNRDYGYTF.

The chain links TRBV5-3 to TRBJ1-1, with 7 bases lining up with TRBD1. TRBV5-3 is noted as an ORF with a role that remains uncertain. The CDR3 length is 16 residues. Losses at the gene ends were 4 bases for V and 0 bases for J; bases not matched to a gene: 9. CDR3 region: CARSTRQGFMNTEAFF. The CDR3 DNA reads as TGTGCCAGAAGCACCCGACAGGGTTTCATGAACACTGAAGCTTTCTTT.

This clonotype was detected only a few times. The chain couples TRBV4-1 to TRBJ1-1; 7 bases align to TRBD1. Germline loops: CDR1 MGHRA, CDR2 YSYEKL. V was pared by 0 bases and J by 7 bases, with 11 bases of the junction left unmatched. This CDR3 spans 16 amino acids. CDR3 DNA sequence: TGCGCCAGCAGCCAAGAAGACTGGGTACAGGGGAGTGAAGCTTTCTTT. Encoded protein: CASSQEDWVQGSEAFF.

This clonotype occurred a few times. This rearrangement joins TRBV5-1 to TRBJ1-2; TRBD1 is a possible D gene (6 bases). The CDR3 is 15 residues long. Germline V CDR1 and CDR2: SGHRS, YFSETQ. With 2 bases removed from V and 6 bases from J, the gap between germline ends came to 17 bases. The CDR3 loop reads CASSLDSGTHNGYTF. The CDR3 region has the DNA TGCGCCAGCAGCTTAGACTCCGGGACACACAATGGCTACACCTTC.

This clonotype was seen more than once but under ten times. The CDR3 reads CAWSTLTGYGNQPQHF. CDR3 coding DNA: TGTGCCTGGAGTACCTTGACAGGGTATGGCAATCAGCCCCAGCATTTT. This chain joins TRBV30 and TRBJ1-5, with 7 bases that match TRBD1. Germline V gene sequence: CDR1 GTSNPN, CDR2 SVGIG (reference sequence). The V and J ends lost 2 bases and 2 bases, in that order; junction bases with no gene match: 9. CDR3 length equals 16 residues.

CDR3 protein: CATNTQKVSVAYGYTF. CDR3 nucleotide sequence: TGTGCCACCAACACCCAAAAGGTCTCTGTAGCCTATGGCTACACCTTC. The chain joins TRBV19 to TRBJ1-2; D is uncertain. V lost 10 bases and J 4 bases, leaving 25 bases between the germline ends. CDR3 length: 16 residues. The germline V gene has CDR1 LNHDA and CDR2 SQIVND (reference sequence).

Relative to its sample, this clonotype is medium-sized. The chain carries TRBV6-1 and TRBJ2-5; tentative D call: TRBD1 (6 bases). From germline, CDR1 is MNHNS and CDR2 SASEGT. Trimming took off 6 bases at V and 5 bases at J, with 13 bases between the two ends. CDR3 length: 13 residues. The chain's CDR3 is CASRSTGRETQYF. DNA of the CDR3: TGTGCCAGCAGGTCGACAGGTCGGGAGACCCAGTACTTC.

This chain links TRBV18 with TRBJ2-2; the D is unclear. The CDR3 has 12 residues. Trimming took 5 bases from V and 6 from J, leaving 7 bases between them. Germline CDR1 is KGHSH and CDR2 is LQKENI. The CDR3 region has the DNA TGTGCCAGCTCAGCTTATGCCGGGGAGCTGTTTTTT. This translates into CASSAYAGELFF.